Included here is one T cell receptor (beta chain) sequence, with context. Germline V gene lookup returns CDR1 SGHNT and CDR2 YYREEE (reference sequence). This CDR3 is 15 amino acids long. The V and J ends lost 2 bases and 4 bases, in that order; junction bases with no gene match: 5. These data are taken from a study of T cell changes during pregnancy in multiple sclerosis. Clones were sequenced by immunoSEQ multiplex PCR, and TCRdb holds only the in-frame ones, with some missing. The profile shows under 90,000 clones, around 90% of them singletons. The V gene is TRBV5-4, the J gene TRBJ2-7, with 11 bases fitting TRBD2. The receptor's source is a female donor in good health, enrolled as a control in a pregnancy study. The input for sequencing was peripheral blood, taken after pregnancy. DNA of the CDR3: TGTGCCAGCAGCTTTACTAGCGGGAGAAGATACGAGCAGTACTTC. Its translation: CASSFTSGRRYEQYF.